The clone carrying this T cell receptor (beta chain) was recorded many times. Its antigen remains unidentified. This sample was included in a study of blood T cells in healthy people across ages. Study-wide background: For every two T cells, template switching captured about one barcoded beta molecule.

Together with a sample-barcoded 5' primer, a J-beta primer mix was included in a second PCR lasting 7 to 11 cycles. MiXCR was run by TCRdb on the 5' RACE reads, yielding one entry per CDR3 protein. The profile shows some 700,000 distinct CDR3 sequences, around 40% of them singletons. Study-level results: Nothing was known about donor CMV status, and this possibly confounded expanded clonotype changes. While age rose, TCR beta diversity per million T cells dropped in a roughly linear way.

Per the germline V gene, CDR1 is MNHEY and CDR2 is SVGEGT. The CDR3 is 14 residues long. V lost 0 bases and J 4 bases, leaving 10 bases between the germline ends. The origin of this receptor is an older woman in good health. The chain carries TRBV6-2 or TRBV6-3 and TRBJ2-7; D possibly uses TRBD1 or TRBD2 (5 bases each). The sequencing input was blood. CDR3: CASSYSGAGYEQYF. CDR3 bases: TGTGCCAGCAGTTACTCCGGGGCCGGGTACGAGCAGTACTTC.